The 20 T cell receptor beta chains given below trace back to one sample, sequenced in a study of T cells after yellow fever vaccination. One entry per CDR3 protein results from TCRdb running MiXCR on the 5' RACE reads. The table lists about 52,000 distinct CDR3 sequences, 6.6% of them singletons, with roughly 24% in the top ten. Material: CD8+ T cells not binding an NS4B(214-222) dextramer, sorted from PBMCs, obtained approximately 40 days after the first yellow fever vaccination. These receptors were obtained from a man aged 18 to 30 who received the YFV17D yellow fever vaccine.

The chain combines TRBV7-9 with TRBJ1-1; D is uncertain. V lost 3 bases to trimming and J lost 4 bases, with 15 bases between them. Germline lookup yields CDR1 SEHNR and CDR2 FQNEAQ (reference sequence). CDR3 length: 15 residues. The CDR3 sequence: CASSFPQFRGTEAFF. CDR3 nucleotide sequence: TGTGCCAGCAGCTTCCCCCAGTTCCGGGGCACTGAAGCTTTCTTT.

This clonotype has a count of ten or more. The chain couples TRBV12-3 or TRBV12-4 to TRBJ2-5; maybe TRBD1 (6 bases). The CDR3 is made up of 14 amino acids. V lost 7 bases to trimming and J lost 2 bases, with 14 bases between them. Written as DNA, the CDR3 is TGTGCCAGCAACAAGGGAAGGGGGCAAGAGACCCAGTACTTC. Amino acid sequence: CASNKGRGQETQYF.

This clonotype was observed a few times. CDR3 sequence reads: CATSRAQGAREQFF. DNA of the CDR3: TGTGCCACCAGCAGAGCCCAGGGGGCGCGTGAGCAGTTCTTC. The genes are TRBV15 and TRBJ2-1; the match to TRBD1 covers 8 bases. V dropped 1 base and J dropped 9; count of bases not matched to a gene: 5. Looked up from germline, CDR1 is LNHNV and CDR2 is YYDKDF (reference sequence). The CDR3 contains 14 residues.

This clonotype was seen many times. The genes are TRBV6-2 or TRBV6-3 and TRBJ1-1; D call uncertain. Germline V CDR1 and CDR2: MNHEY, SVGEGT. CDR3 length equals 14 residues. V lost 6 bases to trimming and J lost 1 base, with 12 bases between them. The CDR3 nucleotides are TGTGCCAGCAGCCTGCGCCATTCGAACACTGAAGCTTTCTTT. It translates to CASSLRHSNTEAFF.

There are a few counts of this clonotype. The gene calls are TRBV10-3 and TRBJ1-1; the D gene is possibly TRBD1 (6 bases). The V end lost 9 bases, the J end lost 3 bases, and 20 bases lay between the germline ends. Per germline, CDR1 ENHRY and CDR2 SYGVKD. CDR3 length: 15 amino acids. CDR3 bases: TGTGCCATAACACTTACCGGGGGCCTAGACACTGAAGCTTTCTTT. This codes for CAITLTGGLDTEAFF.

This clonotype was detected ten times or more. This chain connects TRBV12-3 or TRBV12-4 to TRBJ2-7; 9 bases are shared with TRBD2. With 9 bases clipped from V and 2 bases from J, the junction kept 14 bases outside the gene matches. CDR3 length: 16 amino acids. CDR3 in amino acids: CASADLAGIRTYEQYF. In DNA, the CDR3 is TGTGCCAGTGCGGATCTAGCGGGGATACGAACCTACGAGCAGTACTTC.

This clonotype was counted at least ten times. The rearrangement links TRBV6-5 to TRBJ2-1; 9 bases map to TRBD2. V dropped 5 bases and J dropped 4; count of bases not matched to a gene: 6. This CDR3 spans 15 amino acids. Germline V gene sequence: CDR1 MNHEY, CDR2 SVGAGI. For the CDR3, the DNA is TGTGCCAGCAGTCCCAGTCTAGCGGGGTACAATGAGCAGTTCTTC. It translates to CASSPSLAGYNEQFF.

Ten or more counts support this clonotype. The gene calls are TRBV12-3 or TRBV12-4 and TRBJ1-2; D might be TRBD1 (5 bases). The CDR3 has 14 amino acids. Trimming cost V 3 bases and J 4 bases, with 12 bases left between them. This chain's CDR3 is CASSFSGVSYGYTF. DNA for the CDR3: TGTGCCAGCAGTTTCTCGGGGGTTAGCTATGGCTACACCTTC.

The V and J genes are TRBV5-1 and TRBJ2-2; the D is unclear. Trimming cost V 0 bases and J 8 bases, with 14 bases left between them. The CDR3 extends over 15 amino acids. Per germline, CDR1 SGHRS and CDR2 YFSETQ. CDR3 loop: CASSLVGSRTGELFF. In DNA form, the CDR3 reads TGCGCCAGCAGCTTGGTAGGCAGCCGAACAGGGGAGCTGTTTTTT.

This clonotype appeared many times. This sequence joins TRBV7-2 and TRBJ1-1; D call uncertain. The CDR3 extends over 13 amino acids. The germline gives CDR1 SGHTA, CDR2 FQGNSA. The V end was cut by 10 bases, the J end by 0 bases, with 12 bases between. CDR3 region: CATALLLNTEAFF. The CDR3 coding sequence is TGTGCCACCGCCCTATTATTGAACACTGAAGCTTTCTTT.

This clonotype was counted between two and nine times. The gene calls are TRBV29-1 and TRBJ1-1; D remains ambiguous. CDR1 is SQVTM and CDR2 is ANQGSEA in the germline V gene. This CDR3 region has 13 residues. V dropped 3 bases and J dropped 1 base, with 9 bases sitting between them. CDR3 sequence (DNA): TGCAGCGTTGAGAGTAGAGCGAACACTGAAGCTTTCTTT. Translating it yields CSVESRANTEAFF.

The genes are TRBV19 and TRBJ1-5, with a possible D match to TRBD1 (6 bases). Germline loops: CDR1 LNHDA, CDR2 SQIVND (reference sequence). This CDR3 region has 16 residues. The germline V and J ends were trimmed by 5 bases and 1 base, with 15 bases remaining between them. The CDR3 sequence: CASSATGKGSNQPQHF. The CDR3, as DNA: TGTGCCAGTAGTGCAACAGGGAAGGGGAGCAATCAGCCCCAGCATTTT.

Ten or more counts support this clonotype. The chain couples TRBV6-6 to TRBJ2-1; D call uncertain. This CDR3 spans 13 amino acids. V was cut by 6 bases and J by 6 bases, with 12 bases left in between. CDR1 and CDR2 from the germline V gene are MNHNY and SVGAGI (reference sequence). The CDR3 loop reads CASSSPARNEQFF. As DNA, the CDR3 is TGTGCCAGCAGCTCCCCAGCTCGCAATGAGCAGTTCTTC.

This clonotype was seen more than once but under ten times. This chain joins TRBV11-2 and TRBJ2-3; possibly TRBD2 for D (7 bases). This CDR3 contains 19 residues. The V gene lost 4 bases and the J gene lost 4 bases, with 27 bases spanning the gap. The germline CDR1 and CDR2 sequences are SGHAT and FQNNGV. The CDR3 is CASSSDYRTIRGGADTQYF. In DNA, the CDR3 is TGTGCCAGCAGCTCAGACTACCGGACTATACGAGGGGGGGCAGATACGCAGTATTTT.

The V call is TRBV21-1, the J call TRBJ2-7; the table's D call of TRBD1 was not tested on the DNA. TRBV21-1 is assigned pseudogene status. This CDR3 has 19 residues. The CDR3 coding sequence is TGTGCCAGCAGGGGGAGGACAGGGGGCTTCGTCGTCGATTCCTACGAGCAGTACTTC. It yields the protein CASRGRTGGFVVDSYEQYF.

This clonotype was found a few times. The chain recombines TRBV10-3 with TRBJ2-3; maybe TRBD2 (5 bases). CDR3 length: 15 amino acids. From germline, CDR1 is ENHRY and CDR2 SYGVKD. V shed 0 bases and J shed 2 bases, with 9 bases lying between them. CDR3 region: CAISESDLNTDTQYF. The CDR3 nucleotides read TGTGCCATCAGTGAGTCGGACTTAAACACAGATACGCAGTATTTT.

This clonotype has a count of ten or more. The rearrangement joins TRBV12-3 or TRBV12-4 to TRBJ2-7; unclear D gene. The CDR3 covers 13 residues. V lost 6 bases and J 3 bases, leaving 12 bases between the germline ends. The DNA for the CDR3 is TGTGCCAGCAGACCCATCCCAGGCTACGAGCAGTACGTC. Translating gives CASRPIPGYEQYV.

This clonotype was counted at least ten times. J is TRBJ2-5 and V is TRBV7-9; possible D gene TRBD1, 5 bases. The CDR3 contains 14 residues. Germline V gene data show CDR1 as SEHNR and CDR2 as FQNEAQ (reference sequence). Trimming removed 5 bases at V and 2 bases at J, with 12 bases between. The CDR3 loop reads CASSPDREQETQYF. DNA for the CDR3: TGTGCCAGCAGCCCCGACAGAGAACAAGAGACCCAGTACTTC.

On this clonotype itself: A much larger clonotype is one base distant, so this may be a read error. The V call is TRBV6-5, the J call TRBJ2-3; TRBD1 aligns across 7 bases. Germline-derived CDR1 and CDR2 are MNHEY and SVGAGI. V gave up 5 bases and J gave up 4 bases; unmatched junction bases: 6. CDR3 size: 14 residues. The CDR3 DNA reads TGTGCCAGCAGTCACCCGGGACAGCCAGATACGCAGTATTTT. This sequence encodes CASSHPGQPDTQYF.

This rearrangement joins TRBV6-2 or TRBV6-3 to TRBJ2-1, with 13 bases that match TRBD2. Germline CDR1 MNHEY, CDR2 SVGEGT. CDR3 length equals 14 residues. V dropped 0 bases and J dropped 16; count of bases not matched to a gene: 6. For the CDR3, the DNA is TGTGCCAGCAGTTACTCTACTAGCGGGGGGGTGGGTTTCTTC. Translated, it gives CASSYSTSGGVGFF.